These 27 T cell receptor beta chains originate from one sample sequenced in a study of long-term antiretroviral therapy in people with HIV. Version v3.0 of the immunoSEQ assay was performed at survey level. Here immunoSEQ multiplex PCR was the method, and the copy in TCRdb shows in-frame clones only, minus some. The sample holds some 20,000 clones, approximately 84% seen once. Specimen: unsorted PBMCs, collected 0.9 years after starting antiretroviral therapy. The receptors stem from a young man with HIV.

This clone was counted a few times. The chain employs TRBV5-6 and TRBJ1-1; TRBD1 aligns across 7 bases. V was clipped by 4 bases and J by 7 bases; unmatched bases: 7. The CDR3 is 13 amino acids. Germline CDR1 SGHDT, CDR2 YYEEEE. CDR3 sequence: CASSPFRDSEAFF. For the CDR3, the DNA is TGTGCCAGCAGCCCATTCCGGGACAGTGAAGCTTTCTTT.

V gene TRBV28 combines with J gene TRBJ2-3; 9 bases fit TRBD2. There are 14 residues in the CDR3. Unmatched junction bases numbered 10, after V lost 6 bases and J lost 9 bases. Germline CDR1 reads MDHEN; CDR2 reads SYDVKM. In DNA, the CDR3 is TGTGCCAGCAGCTCAACCCAGACTAGCGGAACGCAGTATTTT. Translated: CASSSTQTSGTQYF.

The table lists this clone with a few counts. The rearrangement links TRBV29-1 to TRBJ1-6; no firm D call. V lost 4 bases and J lost 5, with 9 bases in between. CDR1 SQVTM and CDR2 ANQGSEA come from the germline V gene. The CDR3 is made up of 13 amino acids. The CDR3 nucleotides read TGCAGCGTTGGGGAGGCTAATAATTCACCCCTCCACTTT. Translated: CSVGEANNSPLHF.

This rearrangement joins TRBV28 to TRBJ2-1; the D is unclear. The CDR3 is 12 amino acids. Germline V lookup: CDR1 MDHEN, CDR2 SYDVKM. The V and J ends lost 1 base and 10 bases respectively, with 8 bases between them. Here the CDR3 DNA reads TGTGCCAGCAGTTTATTGGATGACGAGCAGTTCTTC. Its translation is CASSLLDDEQFF.

V usage is TRBV6-5 and J usage is TRBJ1-2; the D gene is possibly TRBD1 (6 bases). Germline V gives CDR1 MNHEY, CDR2 SVGAGI. V was cut by 1 base and J by 1 base, with 13 bases left in between. CDR3 length: 16 amino acids. CDR3 in DNA: TGTGCCAGCAGTTACTGGTCCCAACAGGGTAACTATGGCTACACCTTC. Translation: CASSYWSQQGNYGYTF.

The V gene is TRBV7-8, the J gene TRBJ2-1; D remains unclear. The CDR3 spans 12 residues. The germline V gene encodes CDR1 SGHVS and CDR2 FQNEAQ. The CDR3, as DNA: TGTGTACTGTGTGACTCCTACAATGAGCAGTTCTTC. Translation gives CVLCDSYNEQFF.

This clone was seen a few times. The chain couples TRBV2 to TRBJ1-2; maybe TRBD1 (5 bases). CDR3 length: 14 amino acids. Germline loops: CDR1 SNHLY, CDR2 FYNNEI. Trimming shortened V by 7 bases and J by 0 bases, and 12 bases separated the two germline ends. The DNA for the CDR3 is TGTGCCAGCACCGTCGACAGAGCTAACTATGGCTACACCTTC. Its protein product is CASTVDRANYGYTF.

This chain connects TRBV14 to TRBJ1-4; D is undetermined. Trimming pared 3 bases from V and 7 bases from J, leaving 9 bases between. Germline CDR1 is SGHDN and CDR2 is FVKESK. CDR3 size: 13 residues. The CDR3 DNA reads as TGTGCCAGCAGCCAGGGATCAGGTGAAAAACTGTTTTTT. It yields the protein CASSQGSGEKLFF.

The rearrangement links TRBV9 to TRBJ2-1, with D possibly matching TRBD2 (5 bases). The germline V gene has CDR1 SGDLS and CDR2 YYNGEE. There are 15 residues in the CDR3. V was clipped by 4 bases and J by 2 bases, with 13 bases between them. The CDR3 bases are TGTGCCAGCAGCCTAGCCCAACGGACCTACAATGAGCAGTTCTTC. It specifies CASSLAQRTYNEQFF.

V gene TRBV29-1 combines with J gene TRBJ2-3; 7 bases map to TRBD1. The V gene's germline CDR1 is SQVTM and CDR2 ANQGSEA. V shed 4 bases and J 4 bases; nucleotides not matched to a gene: 2. CDR3 size: 12 residues. The chain's CDR3 is CSVGDRSDTQYF. DNA for the CDR3: TGCAGCGTTGGGGACAGATCAGATACGCAGTATTTT.

The sample holds a few counts of this clone. This chain uses TRBV2 with TRBJ1-5; D remains unclear. Germline V gene sequence: CDR1 SNHLY, CDR2 FYNNEI. There are 14 residues in the CDR3. Deletions cut 1 base from V and 7 bases from J, with 11 bases between. The CDR3 is CASSEGGRGQPQHF. CDR3 DNA sequence: TGTGCCAGCAGTGAAGGAGGGCGCGGGCAGCCCCAGCATTTT.

Here the CDR3 DNA reads TGTGCCAGCAGTCCACCCCAGGACAACTATGGCTACACCTTC. It yields the protein CASSPPQDNYGYTF. This sequence joins TRBV28 and TRBJ1-2; D is undetermined. This CDR3 spans 14 amino acids. Between the trimmed V and J ends, which lost 5 bases and 2 bases, there was a span of 12 bases. Germline-derived CDR1 and CDR2 are MDHEN and SYDVKM.

The chain links TRBV6-1 to TRBJ1-1; no clear D gene. The length of the CDR3 is 14 residues. Germline CDR1 reads MNHNS; CDR2 reads SASEGT. V lost 6 bases to trimming and J lost 5 bases, with 16 bases between them. CDR3 protein: CASRRLLSGTEAFF. DNA for the CDR3: TGTGCCAGCAGGAGGCTGTTATCTGGGACTGAAGCTTTCTTT.

The genes are TRBV5-6 and TRBJ1-5; D remains unclear. Trimming removed 2 bases from V and 6 bases from J, with 9 bases in between. Germline values: CDR1 SGHDT, CDR2 YYEEEE. CDR3 length: 13 amino acids. In nucleotides, the CDR3 is TGTGCCAGCAGCTTATTTTACGGTCAGCCCCAGCATTTT. As protein: CASSLFYGQPQHF.

The J gene is TRBJ1-6, the V gene TRBV16, with TRBD1 matching over 7 bases. Germline V gives CDR1 KGHSY, CDR2 FQNENV. This CDR3 is 14 amino acids long. V lost 4 bases and J lost 8; bases outside the gene matches: 5. The CDR3 nucleotides are TGTGCCAGCAGCCCGAGACAGGGCCATTCACCCCTCCACTTT. Residues: CASSPRQGHSPLHF.

The CDR3 coding sequence is TGTGCCAGCAGCGTTGGACACCGGGACCCATCGTACGAGGAGCTGTTTTTT. Protein product: CASSVGHRDPSYEELFF. This sequence joins TRBV9 and TRBJ2-2; tentatively, D is TRBD1 or TRBD2 (5 bases each). The length of the CDR3 is 17 residues. Trimming shortened V by 2 bases and J by 10 bases, and 24 bases separated the two germline ends. Per the germline V gene, CDR1 is SGDLS and CDR2 is YYNGEE.

J is TRBJ2-5 and V is TRBV4-2, with a possible D match to TRBD2 (6 bases). CDR1 and CDR2 from the germline V gene are LGHNA and YNFKEQ. The CDR3 is 15 residues long. The V end lost 1 base, the J end lost 5 bases, and 14 bases lay between the germline ends. CDR3 nucleotide sequence: TGTGCCAGCAGCCAAGGGGTAGGGGACTCGGAGACCCAGTACTTC. Translation gives CASSQGVGDSETQYF.

The chain combines TRBV2 with TRBJ2-1; 10 nucleotides line up with TRBD1. The CDR3 runs 16 residues. The ends lost 6 bases at V and 4 bases at J; junction bases unmatched: 9. Germline assignment: CDR1 SNHLY and CDR2 FYNNEI. The CDR3: CASRRIPGQGYNEQFF. DNA for the CDR3: TGTGCCAGCAGAAGAATCCCGGGACAGGGGTACAATGAGCAGTTCTTC.

This rearrangement joins TRBV27 to TRBJ2-7; no clear D gene. Between the trimmed V and J ends, which lost 11 bases and 4 bases, there was a span of 9 bases. Germline CDR1 reads MNHEY; CDR2 reads SMNVEV (reference sequence). The CDR3 is 10 amino acids. The CDR3 reads CAGKGYEQYF. CDR3 DNA: TGTGCCGGAAAGGGTTACGAGCAGTACTTC.

The chain is built from TRBV18 and TRBJ1-2; the match to TRBD1 covers 9 bases. The CDR3 loop spans 16 amino acids. Germline V CDR1 and CDR2: KGHSH, LQKENI. V was pared by 2 bases and J by 3 bases, with 7 bases of the junction left unmatched. The CDR3: CASSPYRDRVDYGYTF. The DNA of the CDR3 is TGTGCCAGCTCACCATACCGGGACAGGGTGGACTATGGCTACACCTTC.

This clone was recorded only once. This rearrangement joins TRBV6-1 to TRBJ1-3; D gene ambiguous. Germline loops: CDR1 MNHNS, CDR2 SASEGT. V gave up 0 bases and J gave up 8 bases, with 5 bases separating them. There are 12 residues in the CDR3. CDR3 in DNA: TGTGCCAGCAGTGAAGCAGAGGACACCATATATTTT. Its protein is CASSEAEDTIYF.

The gene calls are TRBV9 and TRBJ1-4; D ambiguous. CDR3 length: 16 amino acids. The V gene's germline CDR1 is SGDLS and CDR2 YYNGEE. Trimming left V 4 bases short and J 4 bases short, with 17 bases between. The CDR3 nucleotides read TGTGCCAGCAGCTCGAGCCGCGGGTGGGTTAATGAAAAACTGTTTTTT. Residues: CASSSSRGWVNEKLFF.

This rearrangement joins TRBV7-8 to TRBJ1-1, with a weak D call TRBD1 (5 bases). This CDR3 is built from 14 residues. Germline loops: CDR1 SGHVS, CDR2 FQNEAQ. The V end was cut by 5 bases, the J end by 6 bases, with 16 bases between. The CDR3 bases are TGTGCCAGCAGCCGGGGCCCTGGGGACCCTGAAGCTTTCTTT. Its protein is CASSRGPGDPEAFF.

V is TRBV6-4 and J is TRBJ2-6; D is undetermined. The germline V gene has CDR1 MRHNA and CDR2 SNTAGT. Trimming removed 5 bases from V and 5 bases from J, with 22 bases in between. The CDR3 contains 18 residues. The CDR3 region has the DNA TGTGCCAGCAGTATTTTTCATACACGACAAAGTCGGGCCAACGTCCTGACTTTC. Residues: CASSIFHTRQSRANVLTF.

The rearrangement links TRBV7-3 to TRBJ1-1; a weak D match, TRBD1 (5 bases). CDR3 length: 13 residues. Germline-derived CDR1 and CDR2 are SGHTA and FQGTGA. V shed 6 bases and J shed 3 bases, with 11 bases lying between them. CDR3 DNA sequence: TGTGCCAGCAGTCGACAGCGGGACACTGAAGCTTTCTTT. This translates into CASSRQRDTEAFF.

This clone was detected once. The rearrangement uses TRBV18 and TRBJ1-1, with 9 bases matching TRBD1. Unmatched junction bases numbered 1, after V lost 2 bases and J lost 0 bases. The CDR3 has 15 amino acids. Germline CDR1 KGHSH, CDR2 LQKENI. CDR3 DNA: TGTGCCAGCTCACCAAACAGGGGGCTGAACACTGAAGCTTTCTTT. Translation: CASSPNRGLNTEAFF.

The chain carries TRBV7-9 and TRBJ1-2; D is unclear. Trimming shortened V by 1 base and J by 7 bases, and 7 bases separated the two germline ends. The germline CDR1 and CDR2 sequences are SEHNR and FQNEAQ (reference sequence). The CDR3 loop spans 12 amino acids. The CDR3 sequence: CASSLDISGYTF. CDR3 nucleotide sequence: TGTGCCAGCAGCTTAGATATTAGTGGCTACACCTTC.